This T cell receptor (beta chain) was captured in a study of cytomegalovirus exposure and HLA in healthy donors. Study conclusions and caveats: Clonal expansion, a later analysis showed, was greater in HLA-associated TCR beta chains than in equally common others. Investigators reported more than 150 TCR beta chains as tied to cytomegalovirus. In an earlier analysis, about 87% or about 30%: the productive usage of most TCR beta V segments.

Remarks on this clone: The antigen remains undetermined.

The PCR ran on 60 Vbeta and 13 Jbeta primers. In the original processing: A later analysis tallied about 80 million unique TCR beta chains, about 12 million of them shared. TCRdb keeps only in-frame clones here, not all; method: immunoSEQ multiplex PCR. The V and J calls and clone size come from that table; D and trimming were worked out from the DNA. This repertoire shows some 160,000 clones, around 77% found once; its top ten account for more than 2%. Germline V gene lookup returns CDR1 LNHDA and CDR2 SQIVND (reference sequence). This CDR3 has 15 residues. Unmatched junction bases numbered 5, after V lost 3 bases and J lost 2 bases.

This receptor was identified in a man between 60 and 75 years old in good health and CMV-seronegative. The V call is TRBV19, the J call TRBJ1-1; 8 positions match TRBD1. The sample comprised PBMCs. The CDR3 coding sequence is TGTGCCAGTAGTATCGGGGACAGGCCTAACACTGAAGCTTTCTTT. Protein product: CASSIGDRPNTEAFF.